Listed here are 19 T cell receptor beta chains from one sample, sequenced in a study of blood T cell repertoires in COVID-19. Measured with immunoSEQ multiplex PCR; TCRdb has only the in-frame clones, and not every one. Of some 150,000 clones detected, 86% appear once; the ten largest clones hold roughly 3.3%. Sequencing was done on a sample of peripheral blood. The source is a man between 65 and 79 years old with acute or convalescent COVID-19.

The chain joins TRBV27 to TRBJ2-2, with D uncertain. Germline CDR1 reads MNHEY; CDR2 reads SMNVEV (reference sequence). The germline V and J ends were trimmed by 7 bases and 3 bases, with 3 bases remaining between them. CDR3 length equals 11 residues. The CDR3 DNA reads TGTGCCAGCACCTACACCGGGGAGCTGTTTTTT. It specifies CASTYTGELFF.

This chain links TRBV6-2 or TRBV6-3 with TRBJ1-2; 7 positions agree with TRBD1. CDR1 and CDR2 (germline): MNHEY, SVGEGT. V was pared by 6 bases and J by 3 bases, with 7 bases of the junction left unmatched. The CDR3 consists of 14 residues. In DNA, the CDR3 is TGTGCCAGCAGCCCTGACAGGGATCACTATGGCTACACCTTC. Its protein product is CASSPDRDHYGYTF.

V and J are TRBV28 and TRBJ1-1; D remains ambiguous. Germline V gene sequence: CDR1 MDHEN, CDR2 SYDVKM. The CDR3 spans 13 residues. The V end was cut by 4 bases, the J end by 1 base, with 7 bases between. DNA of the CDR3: TGTGCCAGCAGTTCCACAGCGAACACTGAAGCTTTCTTT. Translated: CASSSTANTEAFF.

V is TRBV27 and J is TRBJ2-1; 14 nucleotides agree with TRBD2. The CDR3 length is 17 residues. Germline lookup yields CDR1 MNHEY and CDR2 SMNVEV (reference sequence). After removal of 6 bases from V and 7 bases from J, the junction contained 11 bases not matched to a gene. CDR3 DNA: TGTGCCAGCAGAAAACCGGGACTAGCGGGAGTCAGGAATGAGCAGTTCTTC. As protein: CASRKPGLAGVRNEQFF.

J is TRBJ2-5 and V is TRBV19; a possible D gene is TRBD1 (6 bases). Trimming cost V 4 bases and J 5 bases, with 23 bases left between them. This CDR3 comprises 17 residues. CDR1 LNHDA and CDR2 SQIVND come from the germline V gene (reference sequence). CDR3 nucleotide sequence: TGTGCCAGTAGTACCACCCCTGGGGGCGAAGTTTGGGAGACCCAGTACTTC. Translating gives CASSTTPGGEVWETQYF.

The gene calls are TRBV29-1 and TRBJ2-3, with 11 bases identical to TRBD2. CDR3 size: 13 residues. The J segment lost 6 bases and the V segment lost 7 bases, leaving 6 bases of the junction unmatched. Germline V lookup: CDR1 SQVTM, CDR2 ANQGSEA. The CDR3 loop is CSAPGLAADTQYF. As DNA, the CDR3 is TGCAGCGCGCCGGGACTAGCGGCTGATACGCAGTATTTT.

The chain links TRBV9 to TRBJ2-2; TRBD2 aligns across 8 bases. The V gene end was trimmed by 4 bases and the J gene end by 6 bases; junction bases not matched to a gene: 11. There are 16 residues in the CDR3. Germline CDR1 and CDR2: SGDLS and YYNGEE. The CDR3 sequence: CASSPRGTRKPGELFF. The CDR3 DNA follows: TGTGCCAGCAGCCCCAGAGGGACTAGAAAGCCCGGGGAGCTGTTTTTT.

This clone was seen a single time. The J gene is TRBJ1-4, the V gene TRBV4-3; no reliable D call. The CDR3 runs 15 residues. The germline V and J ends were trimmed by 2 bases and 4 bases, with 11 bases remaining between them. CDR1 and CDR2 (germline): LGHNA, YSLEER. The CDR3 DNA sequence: TGCGCCAGCAGCCAAAGGAGCCCGCGTAATGAAAAACTGTTTTTT. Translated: CASSQRSPRNEKLFF.

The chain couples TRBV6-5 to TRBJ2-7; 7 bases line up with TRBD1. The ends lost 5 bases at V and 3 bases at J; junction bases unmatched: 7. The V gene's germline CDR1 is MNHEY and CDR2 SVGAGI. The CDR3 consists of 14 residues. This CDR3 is CASSPTGILYEQYF. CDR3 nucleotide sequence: TGTGCCAGCAGTCCGACAGGGATCCTCTACGAGCAGTACTTC.

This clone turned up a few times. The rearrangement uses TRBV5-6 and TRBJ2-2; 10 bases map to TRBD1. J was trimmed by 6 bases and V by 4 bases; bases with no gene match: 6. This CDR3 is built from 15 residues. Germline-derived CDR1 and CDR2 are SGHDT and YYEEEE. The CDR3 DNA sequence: TGTGCCAGCAGCCGGACAGGGGGTCTAGCCGGGGAGCTGTTTTTT. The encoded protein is CASSRTGGLAGELFF.

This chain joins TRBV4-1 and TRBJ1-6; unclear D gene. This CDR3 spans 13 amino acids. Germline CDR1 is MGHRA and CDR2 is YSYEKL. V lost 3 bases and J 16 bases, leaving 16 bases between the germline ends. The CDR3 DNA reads TGCGCCAGCAGCCAGCCGACAAGTTATAAGCTCCACTTT. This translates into CASSQPTSYKLHF.

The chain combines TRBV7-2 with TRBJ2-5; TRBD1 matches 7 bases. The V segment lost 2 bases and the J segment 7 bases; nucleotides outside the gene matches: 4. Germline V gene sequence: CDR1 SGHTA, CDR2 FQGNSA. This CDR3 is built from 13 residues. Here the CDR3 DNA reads TGTGCCAGCAGCTTACGCGCAGGGGGGACCCAGTACTTC. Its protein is CASSLRAGGTQYF.

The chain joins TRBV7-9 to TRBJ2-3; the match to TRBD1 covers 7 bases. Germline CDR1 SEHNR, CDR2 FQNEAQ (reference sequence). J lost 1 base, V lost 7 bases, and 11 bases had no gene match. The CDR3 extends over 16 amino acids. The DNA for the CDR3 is TGTGCCAGCACGCGACCCGGGCAGGGGGGCACAGATACGCAGTATTTT. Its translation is CASTRPGQGGTDTQYF.

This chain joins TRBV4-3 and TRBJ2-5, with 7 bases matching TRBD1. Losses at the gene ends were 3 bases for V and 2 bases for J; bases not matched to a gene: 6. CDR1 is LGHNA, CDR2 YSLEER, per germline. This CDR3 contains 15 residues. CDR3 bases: TGCGCCAGCAGCCAGGGGGACAGAAGGCAAGAGACCCAGTACTTC. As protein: CASSQGDRRQETQYF.

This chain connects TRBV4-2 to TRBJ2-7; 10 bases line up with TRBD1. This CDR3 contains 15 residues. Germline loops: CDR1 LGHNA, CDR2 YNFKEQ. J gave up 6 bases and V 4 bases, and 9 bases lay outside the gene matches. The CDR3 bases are TGTGCCAGCAGCCCTGGAGGGACAGGGGCTTTCGAGCAGTACTTC. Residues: CASSPGGTGAFEQYF.

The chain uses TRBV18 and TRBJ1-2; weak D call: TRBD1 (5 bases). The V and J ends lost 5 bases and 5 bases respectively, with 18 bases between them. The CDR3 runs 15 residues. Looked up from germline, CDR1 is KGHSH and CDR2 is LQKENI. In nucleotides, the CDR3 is TGTGCCAGCTCATCCCTGGGCAGGGTTGGGTATGGCTACACCTTC. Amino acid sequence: CASSSLGRVGYGYTF.

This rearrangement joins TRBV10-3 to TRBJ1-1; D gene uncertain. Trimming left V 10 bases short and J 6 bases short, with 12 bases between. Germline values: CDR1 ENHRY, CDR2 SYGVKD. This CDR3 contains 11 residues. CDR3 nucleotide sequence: TGTGCCACCAAGGGAGCGGCTGAAGCTTTCTTT. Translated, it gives CATKGAAEAFF.

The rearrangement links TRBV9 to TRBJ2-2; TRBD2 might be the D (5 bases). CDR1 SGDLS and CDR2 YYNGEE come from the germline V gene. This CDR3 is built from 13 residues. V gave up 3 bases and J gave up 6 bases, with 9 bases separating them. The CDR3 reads CASSGGEAGELFF. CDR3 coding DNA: TGTGCCAGCAGCGGGGGAGAAGCCGGGGAGCTGTTTTTT. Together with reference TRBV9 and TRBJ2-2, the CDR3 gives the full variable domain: DSGVTQTPKHLITATGQRVTLRCSPRSGDLSVYWYQQSLDQGLQFLIQYYNGEERAKGNILERFSAQQFPDLHSELNLSSLELGDSALYFCASSGGEAGELFFGEGSRLTVL.

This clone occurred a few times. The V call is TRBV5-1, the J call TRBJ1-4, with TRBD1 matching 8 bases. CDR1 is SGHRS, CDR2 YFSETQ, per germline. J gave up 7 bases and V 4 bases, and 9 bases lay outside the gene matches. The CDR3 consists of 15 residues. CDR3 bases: TGCGCCAGCAGCCCACAAACAGGGGGTGGTGAAAAACTGTTTTTT. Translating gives CASSPQTGGGEKLFF.